This entry features one TCR beta chain sequence. There are a few counts of this clonotype. What antigen it recognizes has not been identified. No per-base quality is available; no much larger clone lies one base away. The data stem from a study of response to subunit inactivated influenza vaccine (dated by TCRdb to the late 2010s). For the study in its entirety: To follow how T cells responded to a trivalent subunit inactivated influenza vaccine, the researchers relied on deep quantitative profiling of the T cell receptor repertoire. Broad study findings and their caveats: According to the authors, only a limited number of new T cells may be recruited by each seasonal influenza vaccination.

Library construction relied on RT-PCR. Sequenced using an Illumina HiSeq 2500. TCRdb reanalyzed the raw reads on its own, using fastp at Q25 for trimming and MiXCR for clone calling, and kept in-frame beta chains. CDR3 protein sequences are deduplicated, and each keeps its most common genes and DNA. The sample records 500,000 or so distinct CDR3 sequences, approximately 11% of which are singletons. Jointly, the top ten make up 12% of the sample. The sample's time point label, in plain terms: 45 days after influenza vaccine administration. V loses 7 bases of germline sequence and J loses 6 bases, and the interval between the two ends is 16 bases. The CDR3 covers 14 residues, taking in both the cysteine and the phenylalanine. The entry retains the CDR3 DNA only, 42 bases that are in frame from base 1.

Sequenced material: PBMCs from blood, taken 45 days after vaccination. This clonotype originated in a man aged 50 or older who received an inactivated influenza vaccine. Donor details come from another sample of the same person, matched by shared clones. Rearrangement joined TRBV12-3 or TRBV12-4 to TRBJ2-4, with the D gene not confidently named. The CDR3 sequence is CASTGLTLGNIQYF. The nucleotides read TGTGCCAGCACTGGCCTCACCCTGGGAAACATTCAGTACTTC.